This passage covers 25 T cell receptor beta chains from one sample sequenced in a study of OX40 agonist ivuxolimab in advanced cancers. The method behind the library was the immunoSEQ multiplex PCR assay. TCRdb mirrors the immuneACCESS table, restricted to in-frame sequences. Some clones are absent from its copies; in checked studies, under half trace to an unresolved V gene, and the reason for the others is unknown. Across this sample there are 21,000 or so clones, with around 78% seen only once. The ten top clones hold less than 20% of the sample. The sample consisted of CD4+ or CD8+ T cells sorted from blood, taken in a trial of the OX40 agonist ivuxolimab. The receptors stem from an adult with an advanced solid tumor such as melanoma, head and neck, liver or kidney cancer.

To note about this clone: A much larger clone lies one base from this, so it may be a read error. The chain links TRBV6-5 to TRBJ1-1; possibly TRBD1 for D (5 bases). The CDR3 is made up of 12 amino acids. In germline, CDR1 is MNHEY, CDR2 SVGAGI. The CDR3 region is CASSYGGTEALF. DNA for the CDR3: TGTGCCAGCAGCTACGGGGGGACTGAAGCTCTCTTT.

The chain recombines TRBV18 with TRBJ1-4; weak D call: TRBD1 (6 bases). CDR1 is KGHSH and CDR2 is LQKENI in the germline V gene. Deletions cut 3 bases from V and 8 bases from J, with 19 bases between. The CDR3 totals 16 residues. CDR3 bases: TGTGCCAGCTCACCCCCGGAAACAGGGTTCGGGGAAAAACTGTTTTTT. Its translation is CASSPPETGFGEKLFF.

This clone was detected a few times. The chain couples TRBV4-1 to TRBJ2-3, with D perhaps TRBD2 (6 bases). V lost 1 base to trimming and J lost 3 bases, with 17 bases between them. CDR1 is MGHRA, CDR2 YSYEKL, per germline. The CDR3 spans 17 residues. The CDR3 DNA reads as TGCGCCAGCAGCCAAGTCTACCGGGAGACTTTGACAGATACGCAGTATTTT. Translation: CASSQVYRETLTDTQYF.

The rearrangement links TRBV23-1 to TRBJ2-1; 7 bases match TRBD2. TRBV23-1 is filed as an ORF, its function uncertain. The CDR3 extends over 13 amino acids. The V gene end was trimmed by 8 bases and the J gene end by 6 bases; junction bases not matched to a gene: 7. The CDR3 loop is CASAAGEVNEQFF. The CDR3 bases are TGCGCCAGCGCGGCGGGAGAAGTCAATGAGCAGTTCTTC.

CDR3 nucleotides: TGTGCCAGCAGCAGGAACGGGGGATCAGAGACCCAGTACTTC. Its translation is CASSRNGGSETQYF. This chain connects TRBV7-2 to TRBJ2-5, with a tentative D call TRBD2 (6 bases). Germline-derived CDR1 and CDR2 are SGHTA and FQGNSA. Trimming removed 5 bases at V and 4 bases at J, with 14 bases between. The CDR3 loop spans 14 amino acids.

Comments on this clone: The junction departs from germline at one end; a sequencing error may be responsible. V is TRBV7-2 and J is TRBJ2-7, with a tentative D call TRBD1 (5 bases). Germline V gives CDR1 SGHTA, CDR2 FQGNSA. The CDR3 runs 12 residues. CDR3 region: CASSLGAYEQYF. The DNA for the CDR3 is TGTGCCAGCAGTTTAGGGGCTTACGAGCAGTACTTC.

This chain joins TRBV9 and TRBJ2-7; 10 nucleotides agree with TRBD1. The junction had 14 bases not matched to a gene; V was cut back by 2 bases and J by 0 bases. From germline, CDR1 is SGDLS and CDR2 YYNGEE. The CDR3 extends over 19 amino acids. DNA for the CDR3: TGTGCCAGCAGCGTTTCCGGGACAGGGGCTAGCGGTTACTCCTACGAGCAGTACTTC. It translates to CASSVSGTGASGYSYEQYF.

The chain uses TRBV18 and TRBJ2-2; TRBD2 is a possible D gene (5 bases). The CDR3 consists of 14 residues. Germline CDR1 KGHSH, CDR2 LQKENI. Deletions cut 8 bases from V and 3 bases from J, with 13 bases between. The CDR3 sequence is CASHPPGYTGELFF. The DNA for the CDR3 is TGTGCCAGCCACCCGCCGGGGTACACCGGGGAGCTGTTTTTT.

This clone came up once. V usage is TRBV5-4 and J usage is TRBJ2-7, with D possibly matching TRBD1 (5 bases). Trimming left V 5 bases short and J 3 bases short, with 12 bases between. The CDR3 is made up of 13 amino acids. The germline gives CDR1 SGHNT, CDR2 YYREEE (reference sequence). CDR3 in DNA: TGTGCCAGCAGGACCCCGGACAACTACGAGCAGTACTTC. Residues: CASRTPDNYEQYF.

This chain uses TRBV7-3 with TRBJ1-2; D not certain. The CDR3 sequence is 14 residues long. Trimming took 2 bases from V and 8 from J, leaving 15 bases between them. Germline CDR1 and CDR2: SGHTA and FQGTGA. DNA for the CDR3: TGTGCCAGCAGCTTATTCTCCAGAAGCGACGGCTACACCTTC. It translates to CASSLFSRSDGYTF. Full variable domain (rest looked up from reference TRBV7-3 and TRBJ1-2): GAGVSQTPSNKVTEKGKYVELRCDPISGHTALYWYRQSLGQGPEFLIYFQGTGAADDSGLPNDRFFAVRPEGSVSTLKIQRTERGDSAVYLCASSLFSRSDGYTFGSGTRLTVV.

The J gene is TRBJ2-6, the V gene TRBV30; D gene uncertain. Germline V gene sequence: CDR1 GTSNPN, CDR2 SVGIG (reference sequence). The CDR3 spans 12 residues. Trimming shortened V by 4 bases and J by 9 bases, and 10 bases separated the two germline ends. CDR3 bases: TGTGCCTGGAAATTCAGCATCAACGTCCTGACTTTC. Translated, it gives CAWKFSINVLTF.

This chain connects TRBV6-1 to TRBJ2-4; the D is unclear. The CDR3 is made up of 13 amino acids. Germline-derived CDR1 and CDR2 are MNHNS and SASEGT. With 5 bases removed from V and 5 bases from J, the gap between germline ends came to 10 bases. CDR3 in amino acids: CASSKGRENIQYF. In DNA form, the CDR3 reads TGTGCCAGCAGTAAAGGGCGCGAAAACATTCAGTACTTC.

The V and J genes are TRBV5-6 and TRBJ2-7; D is unresolved. The CDR3 length is 12 residues. The germline V and J ends were trimmed by 1 base and 6 bases, with 8 bases remaining between them. The germline CDR1 and CDR2 sequences are SGHDT and YYEEEE. CDR3 DNA: TGTGCCAGCAGCTTGATCTCGGGCGAGCAGTACTTC. Residues: CASSLISGEQYF.

This chain uses TRBV6-6 with TRBJ2-3; D may be TRBD2 (5 bases). Trimming cost V 2 bases and J 6 bases, with 15 bases left between them. This CDR3 has 15 residues. Germline CDR1 and CDR2: MNHNY and SVGAGI (reference sequence). The CDR3 region is CASSYGRTSGDTQYF. DNA of the CDR3: TGTGCCAGCAGTTACGGTAGGACCTCGGGGGATACGCAGTATTTT.

This clone came up once. An end of the junction does not agree with germline; a read error may underlie this. This chain links TRBV7-7 with TRBJ2-7, with 9 positions matching TRBD1. Germline lookup yields CDR1 SSHAT and CDR2 FNYEAQ (reference sequence). The CDR3 length is 14 residues. CDR3: CASSLDRGPYEQYF. As DNA, the CDR3 is TGTGCTAGCAGCTTGGACAGGGGCCCCTACGAGCAGTACTTC. The complete variable domain, with remaining parts taken from reference TRBV7-7 and TRBJ2-7, reads GAGVSQSPRYKVTKRGQDVTLRCDPISSHATLYWYQQALGQGPEFLTYFNYEAQPDKSGLPSDRFSAERPEGSISTLTIQRTEQRDSAMYRCASSLDRGPYEQYFGPGTRLTVT.

The chain joins TRBV5-1 to TRBJ2-7, with D perhaps TRBD2 (6 bases). The CDR3 spans 16 residues. V was cut by 5 bases and J by 4 bases, with 22 bases left in between. Germline lookup yields CDR1 SGHRS and CDR2 YFSETQ. The CDR3 is CASSLSAGWGEYEQYF. CDR3 in DNA: TGCGCCAGCAGTTTATCGGCGGGTTGGGGGGAGTACGAGCAGTACTTC.

The CDR3 reads CASSLRTGGGLGEQYF. CDR3 DNA sequence: TGTGCCAGCAGCCTCCGGACAGGGGGCGGGTTAGGTGAGCAGTACTTC. The J gene is TRBJ2-7, the V gene TRBV7-6; 11 bases align to TRBD1. Germline V gene sequence: CDR1 SGHVS, CDR2 FNYEAQ. There are 16 residues in the CDR3. The trim removed 5 bases at V and 7 bases at J, leaving 13 bases unmatched.

The chain links TRBV19 to TRBJ1-3; D is ambiguous. The CDR3 runs 17 residues. The V gene lost 3 bases and the J gene lost 0 bases, with 15 bases spanning the gap. The germline V gene has CDR1 LNHDA and CDR2 SQIVND (reference sequence). CDR3 bases: TGTGCCAGTAGTATTGGGGTCAGCTTTGCCTCTGGAAACACCATATATTTT. Its translation is CASSIGVSFASGNTIYF. Full variable domain (rest looked up from reference TRBV19 and TRBJ1-3): DGGITQSPKYLFRKEGQNVTLSCEQNLNHDAMYWYRQDPGQGLRLIYYSQIVNDFQKGDIAEGYSVSREKKESFPLTVTSAQKNPTAFYLCASSIGVSFASGNTIYFGEGSWLTVV.

This clone was recorded a few times. The chain has TRBV5-1 and TRBJ2-1; D is undetermined. CDR1 and CDR2 (germline): SGHRS, YFSETQ. There are 14 residues in the CDR3. Trimming removed 3 bases at V and 2 bases at J, with 9 bases between. DNA for the CDR3: TGCGCCAGCAGCTCAACAGCGACCTACAATGAGCAGTTCTTC. Its protein is CASSSTATYNEQFF.

The V gene is TRBV6-1, the J gene TRBJ1-4; TRBD1 aligns across 9 bases. The CDR3 has 16 amino acids. After removal of 2 bases from V and 5 bases from J, the junction contained 6 bases not matched to a gene. Germline V gives CDR1 MNHNS, CDR2 SASEGT. The CDR3, as DNA: TGTGCCAGCAGTGAACTCTTGGGGACAGGGAATGAAAAACTGTTTTTT. Translation: CASSELLGTGNEKLFF.

The V gene is TRBV18, the J gene TRBJ1-1; D gene uncertain. This CDR3 is 13 amino acids long. Per the germline V gene, CDR1 is KGHSH and CDR2 is LQKENI. Trimming left V 2 bases short and J 6 bases short, with 10 bases between. The CDR3 DNA reads as TGTGCCAGCTCACCAGGGAATTCCGCTGAAGCTTTCTTT. The encoded protein is CASSPGNSAEAFF.

The CDR3 DNA reads as TGTGCCAGCAGTTTTAGCGGACCCTCCTACGAGCAGTACTTC. This sequence encodes CASSFSGPSYEQYF. This rearrangement joins TRBV27 to TRBJ2-5, with D perhaps matching TRBD2 (6 bases). The J call is doubtful: the DNA matches TRBJ2-7 better. The CDR3 extends over 14 amino acids. Germline CDR1 reads MNHEY; CDR2 reads SMNVEV (reference sequence).

The J gene is TRBJ2-5, the V gene TRBV13; tentatively, D is TRBD2 (6 bases). Per the germline V gene, CDR1 is PRHDT and CDR2 is FYEKMQ (reference sequence). The germline V and J ends were trimmed by 2 bases and 4 bases, with 14 bases remaining between them. This CDR3 is built from 15 residues. In DNA, the CDR3 is TGTGCCAGCAGCTTACCGGGACTGGGGAGAGAGACCCAGTACTTC. Residues: CASSLPGLGRETQYF.

This clone was recorded a few times. V gene TRBV30 combines with J gene TRBJ1-1; D remains ambiguous. Trimming took off 4 bases at V and 3 bases at J, with 9 bases between the two ends. The V gene's germline CDR1 is GTSNPN and CDR2 SVGIG (reference sequence). The CDR3 totals 12 residues. The CDR3 DNA sequence: TGTGCCTGGACTCCGGGTCACACTGAAGCTTTCTTT. Its protein is CAWTPGHTEAFF.

V is TRBV9 and J is TRBJ2-5; TRBD2 matches 10 bases. The V gene's germline CDR1 is SGDLS and CDR2 YYNGEE. This CDR3 spans 15 amino acids. V was pared by 2 bases and J by 2 bases, with 3 bases of the junction left unmatched. The DNA of the CDR3 is TGTGCCAGCAGCGTCGGGACTAGCGAACAAGAGACCCAGTACTTC. Protein sequence: CASSVGTSEQETQYF.